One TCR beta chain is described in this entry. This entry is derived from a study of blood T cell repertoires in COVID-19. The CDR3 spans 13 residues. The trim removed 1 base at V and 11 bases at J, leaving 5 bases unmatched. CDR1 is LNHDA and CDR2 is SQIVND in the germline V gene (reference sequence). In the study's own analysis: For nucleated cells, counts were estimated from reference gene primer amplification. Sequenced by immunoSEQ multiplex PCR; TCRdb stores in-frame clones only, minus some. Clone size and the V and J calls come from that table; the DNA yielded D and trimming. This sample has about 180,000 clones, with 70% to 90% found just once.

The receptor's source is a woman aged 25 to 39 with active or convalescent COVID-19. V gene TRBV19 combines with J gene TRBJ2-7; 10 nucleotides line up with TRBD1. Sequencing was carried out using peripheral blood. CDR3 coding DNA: TGTGCCAGTAGTATAGCCCTGGGACAGGGGAAGTACTTC. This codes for CASSIALGQGKYF.